One and the same sample provided the 17 T cell receptor beta chains below, sequenced in a study of cytomegalovirus exposure and HLA in healthy donors. The data were produced by immunoSEQ multiplex PCR, yet TCRdb's version contains in-frame clones alone and is incomplete. In the table there are about 70,000 clones, approximately 94% of which are singletons. The specimen was PBMCs. Receptors were obtained from a woman between 18 and 30 years old in good health and CMV-seropositive.

The chain joins TRBV10-1 to TRBJ2-1; the D is unclear. The germline gives CDR1 WNHNN, CDR2 SYGVQD (reference sequence). The CDR3 runs 14 residues. Trimming removed 3 bases from V and 2 bases from J, with 8 bases in between. This CDR3 reads CASSDSHPYNEQFF. For the CDR3, the DNA is TGCGCCAGCAGTGATTCCCATCCCTACAATGAGCAGTTCTTC.

Regarding this clone: A junction end diverges from the germline sequence, so it may reflect a read error. The V gene is TRBV7-9, the J gene TRBJ2-1, with D perhaps TRBD2 (6 bases). There are 15 residues in the CDR3. Germline CDR1 SEHNR, CDR2 FQNEAQ (reference sequence). The CDR3 sequence is CASSLGHGTHNEQFF. In nucleotides, the CDR3 is TGTGCCAGCAGTTTAGGGCACGGGACTCACAATGAGCAGTTCTTC.

The V and J genes are TRBV11-3 and TRBJ1-4; TRBD1 aligns across 7 bases. Losses at the gene ends were 5 bases for V and 0 bases for J; bases not matched to a gene: 9. Germline loops: CDR1 SGHNT, CDR2 YENEEA. The CDR3 runs to 17 residues. The CDR3 loop is CASSPGTAGATNEKLFF. The CDR3, as DNA: TGTGCCAGCAGCCCAGGGACAGCTGGAGCAACTAATGAAAAACTGTTTTTT.

This sequence joins TRBV7-9 and TRBJ1-5, with D uncertain. The CDR3 is 14 amino acids. The ends were cut back, 1 base at V and 6 bases at J, with 10 bases in the middle. CDR1 is SEHNR, CDR2 FQNEAQ, per germline (reference sequence). CDR3 in DNA: TGTGCCAGCAGCTTAGGCTCAGGCACTCAGCCCCAGCATTTT. It encodes CASSLGSGTQPQHF.

The chain employs TRBV5-1 and TRBJ1-2; TRBD1 matches 7 bases. CDR3 size: 14 residues. Losses at the gene ends were 4 bases for V and 5 bases for J; bases not matched to a gene: 8. Germline lookup yields CDR1 SGHRS and CDR2 YFSETQ. This CDR3 reads CASSPGTVQYGYTF. The DNA of the CDR3 is TGCGCCAGCAGCCCCGGGACAGTACAGTATGGCTACACCTTC.

The V gene is TRBV6-4, the J gene TRBJ2-1, with 10 bases lining up with TRBD2. The CDR3 has 16 amino acids. CDR1 and CDR2 from the germline V gene are MRHNA and SNTAGT. With 1 base clipped from V and 7 bases from J, the junction kept 7 bases outside the gene matches. CDR3 coding DNA: TGTGCCAGCAGTGACTGGTATAGCGGGAGGATTAATGAGCAGTTCTTC. This translates into CASSDWYSGRINEQFF.

V and J are TRBV19 and TRBJ2-1; tentative D call: TRBD2 (6 bases). The CDR3 spans 15 residues. Trimming cost V 3 bases and J 0 bases, with 9 bases left between them. Germline assignment: CDR1 LNHDA and CDR2 SQIVND (reference sequence). CDR3 DNA: TGTGCCAGTAGTATGGACGGGAGCTCCTACAATGAGCAGTTCTTC. This translates into CASSMDGSSYNEQFF.

This clone was observed once. As DNA, the CDR3 is TGTGCCAGCAGTGAACGAGCGGGAGGGACCGGGGAGCTGTTTTTT. It is translated as CASSERAGGTGELFF. The chain carries TRBV6-1 and TRBJ2-2; the match to TRBD2 covers 10 bases. V was pared by 2 bases and J by 5 bases, with 2 bases of the junction left unmatched. The germline gives CDR1 MNHNS, CDR2 SASEGT. CDR3 length equals 15 residues.

V usage is TRBV7-9 and J usage is TRBJ2-3; weak D call: TRBD2 (6 bases). The V end was cut by 3 bases, the J end by 5 bases, with 9 bases between. The CDR3 extends over 13 amino acids. CDR1 is SEHNR and CDR2 is FQNEAQ in the germline V gene (reference sequence). The CDR3 coding sequence is TGTGCCAGCAGCTTTGGCGGGAAAGATACGCAGTATTTT. Amino acids: CASSFGGKDTQYF. Complete variable domain (other parts from reference TRBV7-9 and TRBJ2-3): DTGVSQNPRHKITKRGQNVTFRCDPISEHNRLYWYRQTLGQGPEFLTYFQNEAQLEKSRLLSDRFSAERPKGSFSTLEIQRTEQGDSAMYLCASSFGGKDTQYFGPGTRLTVL.

The rearrangement joins TRBV5-1 to TRBJ2-3; 9 bases agree with TRBD2. Trimming at V came to 3 bases and at J to 5 bases, leaving 10 bases not matched to a gene. The CDR3 has 16 amino acids. Germline loops: CDR1 SGHRS, CDR2 YFSETQ. CDR3 DNA: TGCGCCAGCAGCTGGGCTAGCGGGACCGGAGGAGATACGCAGTATTTT. It yields the protein CASSWASGTGGDTQYF. The whole variable domain, remainder taken from reference TRBV5-1 and TRBJ2-3, is KAGVTQTPRYLIKTRGQQVTLSCSPISGHRSVSWYQQTPGQGLQFLFEYFSETQRNKGNFPGRFSGRQFSNSRSEMNVSTLELGDSALYLCASSWASGTGGDTQYFGPGTRLTVL.

This clone occurred once. CDR3 sequence reads: CAISESAQGDLSEQYF. The CDR3 coding sequence is TGTGCCATCAGTGAGTCAGCACAGGGGGACCTCTCCGAGCAGTACTTC. J is TRBJ2-7 and V is TRBV10-3, with 8 bases matching TRBD1. This CDR3 has 16 residues. Trimming cost V 0 bases and J 6 bases; bases outside gene matches: 10. The germline V gene encodes CDR1 ENHRY and CDR2 SYGVKD.

This chain joins TRBV15 and TRBJ2-2; D is uncertain. V lost 0 bases and J lost 7, with 3 bases in between. The CDR3 extends over 12 amino acids. The germline V gene encodes CDR1 LNHNV and CDR2 YYDKDF (reference sequence). CDR3 sequence reads: CATSRDIGELFF. Here the CDR3 DNA reads TGTGCCACCAGCAGAGATATCGGGGAGCTGTTTTTT.

The V call is TRBV30, the J call TRBJ2-3; possible D gene TRBD2, 6 bases. Per germline, CDR1 GTSNPN and CDR2 SVGIG (reference sequence). CDR3 length: 12 amino acids. Trimming cost V 1 base and J 7 bases, with 9 bases left between them. DNA for the CDR3: TGTGCCTGGAGTGGGACTACCCATACGCAGTATTTT. Translated: CAWSGTTHTQYF.

V is TRBV18 and J is TRBJ2-3; 9 nucleotides agree with TRBD2. Germline CDR1 and CDR2: KGHSH and LQKENI. CDR3 length: 16 residues. V dropped 2 bases and J dropped 0; count of bases not matched to a gene: 3. Here the CDR3 reads CASSPIAGASTDTQYF. The CDR3 DNA reads TGTGCCAGCTCACCAATAGCGGGGGCCAGCACAGATACGCAGTATTTT.

The gene calls are TRBV27 and TRBJ2-6; 8 bases agree with TRBD1. Germline values: CDR1 MNHEY, CDR2 SMNVEV (reference sequence). Trimming took 1 base from V and 3 from J; bases not matched to a gene: 2. The CDR3 runs to 16 residues. The CDR3 DNA is TGTGCCAGCAGTTTATTGACAGGGGTTGGGGCCAACGTCCTGACTTTC. This translates into CASSLLTGVGANVLTF.

This clone has just one count. The DNA of the CDR3 is TGTGCCAGCAGCTTAGATCCCGCGGGGAGTGGCGTAAATGAGCAGTTCTTC. Its translation: CASSLDPAGSGVNEQFF. The chain couples TRBV11-2 to TRBJ2-1, with D possibly matching TRBD2 (6 bases). The CDR3 spans 17 residues. Germline CDR1 and CDR2: SGHAT and FQNNGV. V lost 0 bases and J 7 bases, leaving 19 bases between the germline ends.

The rearrangement links TRBV12-5 to TRBJ2-1; the D gene is possibly TRBD1 (6 bases). CDR1 LGHNT and CDR2 FRNRAP come from the germline V gene. Trimming took off 5 bases at V and 8 bases at J, with 16 bases between the two ends. The CDR3 has 14 residues. CDR3 nucleotides: TGTGCTAGTGGTGCGGACAGCCTTTATGATGAGCAGTTCTTC. Translated: CASGADSLYDEQFF.